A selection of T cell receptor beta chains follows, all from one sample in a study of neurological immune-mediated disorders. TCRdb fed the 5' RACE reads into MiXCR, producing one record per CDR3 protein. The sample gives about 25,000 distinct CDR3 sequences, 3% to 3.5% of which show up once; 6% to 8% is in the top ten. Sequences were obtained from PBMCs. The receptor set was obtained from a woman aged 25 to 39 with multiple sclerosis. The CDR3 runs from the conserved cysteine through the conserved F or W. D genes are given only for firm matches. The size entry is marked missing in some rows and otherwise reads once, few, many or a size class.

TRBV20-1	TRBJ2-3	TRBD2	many	TGCAGTGCTCTCTCTAGCGGGGGAAACACAGATACGCAGTATTTT	CSALSSGGNTDTQYF
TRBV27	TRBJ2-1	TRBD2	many	TGTGCCAGCAGTTCTAAAGCGGGGGGGGCTTCCTACAATGAGCAGTTCTTC	CASSSKAGGASYNEQFF
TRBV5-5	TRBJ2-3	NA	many	TGTGCCAGCAGCTTGGTTGGGGCTAGCACAGATACGCAGTATTTT	CASSLVGASTDTQYF
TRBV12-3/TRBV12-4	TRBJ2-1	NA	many	TGTGCCAGCAGCTCCATCTTGATAGGCTACAATGAGCAGTTCTTC	CASSSILIGYNEQFF
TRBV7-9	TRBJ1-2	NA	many	TGTGCCAGCAGCTTAGCGCTGGCTGACTATGGCTACACCTTC	CASSLALADYGYTF
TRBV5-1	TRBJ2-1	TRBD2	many	TGCGCCAGCAGCTTGGAGGGGCGGGAGTACAATGAGCAGTTCTTC	CASSLEGREYNEQFF
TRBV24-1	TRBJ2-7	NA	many	TGTGCCACCAGTGAAGGGGGGCAGACCTACGAGCAGTACTTC	CATSEGGQTYEQYF
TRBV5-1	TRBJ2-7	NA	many	TGCGCCAGCACCGCGGGTGCGGGATATGTTGAAGAGCAGTACTTC	CASTAGAGYVEEQYF
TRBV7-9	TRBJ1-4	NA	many	TGTGCCAGCAGCTTAACCTCAACTAATGAAAAACTGTTTTTT	CASSLTSTNEKLFF
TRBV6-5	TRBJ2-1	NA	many	TGTGCCAGCAGTTACCTTAATGAGCAGTTCTTC	CASSYLNEQFF
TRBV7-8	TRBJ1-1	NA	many	TGTGCCAGCAGCTTTCAGGTGAACACTGAAGCTTTCTTT	CASSFQVNTEAFF
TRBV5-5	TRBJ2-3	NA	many	TGTGCCAGCAGCTTGGCCCCCTCCGATACGCAGTATTTT	CASSLAPSDTQYF
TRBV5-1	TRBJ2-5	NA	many	TGCGCCAGCAGCTTGGGACTTGTTGAGACCCAGTACTTC	CASSLGLVETQYF
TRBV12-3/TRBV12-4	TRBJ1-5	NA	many	TGTGCCAGCAGCTACTCATGGGTGGGGCAGCCCCAGCATTTT	CASSYSWVGQPQHF
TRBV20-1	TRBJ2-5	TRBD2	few	TGCAGTGACAGCAGCGGGGGACAAGAGACCCAGTACTTC	CSDSSGGQETQYF
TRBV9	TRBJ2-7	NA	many	TGTGCCAGCAGCCCGGGACTCCTCTCCTACGAGCAGTACTTC	CASSPGLLSYEQYF
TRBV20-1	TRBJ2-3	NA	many	TGCAGTGCTAGTTCCTGGGGAGATACGCAGTATTTT	CSASSWGDTQYF
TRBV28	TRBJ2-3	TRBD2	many	TGTGCCAGCAAGGGGACTAGCGGGTTCACAGATACGCAGTATTTT	CASKGTSGFTDTQYF
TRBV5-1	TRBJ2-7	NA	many	TGCGCCAGCAGCTGGAGTGGGGGGTTCTCCTACGAGCAGTACTTC	CASSWSGGFSYEQYF
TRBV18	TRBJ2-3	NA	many	TGTGCCAGCTCACCGATCGGACACAGGACAGATACGCAGTATTTT	CASSPIGHRTDTQYF
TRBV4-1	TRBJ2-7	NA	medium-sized	TGCGCCAGCAGCCACGGATTCTACGAGCAGTACTTC	CASSHGFYEQYF
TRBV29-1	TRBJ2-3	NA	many	TGCAGCGTTGACAAGGGTGTCGGCACAGATACGCAGTATTTT	CSVDKGVGTDTQYF
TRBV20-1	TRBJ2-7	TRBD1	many	TGCAGTGCTAGATCCCGGACAGGGGACCACGAGCAGTACTTC	CSARSRTGDHEQYF
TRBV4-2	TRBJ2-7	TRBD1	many	TGTGCCAGCAGCCTTTTCCAGGACAGGGGCACCTACGAGCAGTACTTC	CASSLFQDRGTYEQYF
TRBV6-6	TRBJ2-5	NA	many	TGTGCCAGCATCTCGACGTGGACCCAGTACTTC	CASISTWTQYF
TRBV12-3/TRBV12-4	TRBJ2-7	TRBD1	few	TGTGCCAGCACTTATTGGGGACAGGGGAAAGAGCAGTACTTC	CASTYWGQGKEQYF
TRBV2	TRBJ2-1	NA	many	TGTGCCAGCAGTGAAGTTCGTGAGCAGTTCTTC	CASSEVREQFF
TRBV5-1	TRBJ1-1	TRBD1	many	TGCGCCAGCAGCACTGGACAGGGGAACACTGAAGCTTTCTTT	CASSTGQGNTEAFF
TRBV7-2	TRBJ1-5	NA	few	TGTGCCAGCAGCTTAATGATGGGGAATCAGCCCCAGAATTTT	CASSLMMGNQPQNF
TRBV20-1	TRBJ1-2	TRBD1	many	TGCAGTGCTCTAAACGGGGGGACAGGACGCAATGGCTACACCTTC	CSALNGGTGRNGYTF
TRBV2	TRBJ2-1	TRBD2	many	TGTGCCAGCAGTGAACTGGCTAGCGGCTACAATGAGCAGTTCTTC	CASSELASGYNEQFF
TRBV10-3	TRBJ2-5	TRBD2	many	TGTGCCATCAGTGGGTCTAGCGGAAAAGAGACCCAGTACTTC	CAISGSSGKETQYF
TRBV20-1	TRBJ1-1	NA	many	TGCAGTGCTGAGGAGGGCGGCATGAACACTGAAGCTTTCTTT	CSAEEGGMNTEAFF
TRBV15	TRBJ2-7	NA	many	TGTGCCACCAGCGAACGGCTTGAAGCCCCCTACGAGCAGTACTTC	CATSERLEAPYEQYF
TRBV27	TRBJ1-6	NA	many	TGTGCCAGCAGTTACAGGGCCTTGAAGGATTCACCCCTCCACTTT	CASSYRALKDSPLHF
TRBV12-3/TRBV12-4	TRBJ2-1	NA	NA	TGTGCCAGCAGCCCCTGGTTCCCGCAAACATACAATGAGCAGTTCTTC	CASSPWFPQTYNEQFF
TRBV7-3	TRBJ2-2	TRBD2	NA	TGTGCCAGCAGCATGACTAGCGGGGTAACGAACACCGGGGAGCTGTTTTTT	CASSMTSGVTNTGELFF
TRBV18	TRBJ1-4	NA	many	TGTGCCAGCTCACCAACTGCAACTAATGAAAAACTGTTTTTT	CASSPTATNEKLFF
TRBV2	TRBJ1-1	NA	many	TGTGCCAGCAGCCTCTCAAACACTGAAGCTTTCTTT	CASSLSNTEAFF
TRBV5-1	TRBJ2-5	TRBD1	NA	TGCGCCAGCAGCTTGGGTCCGGGACAGGGGCCCCAGTACTTC	CASSLGPGQGPQYF